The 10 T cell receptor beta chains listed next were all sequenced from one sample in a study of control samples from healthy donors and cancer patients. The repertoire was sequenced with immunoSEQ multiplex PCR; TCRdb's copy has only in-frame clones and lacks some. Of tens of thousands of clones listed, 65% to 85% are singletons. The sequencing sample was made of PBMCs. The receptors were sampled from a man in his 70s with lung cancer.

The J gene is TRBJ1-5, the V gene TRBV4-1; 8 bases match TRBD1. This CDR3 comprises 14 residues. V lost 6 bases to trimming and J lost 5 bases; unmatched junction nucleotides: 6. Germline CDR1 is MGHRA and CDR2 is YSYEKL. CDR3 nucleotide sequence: TGCGCCAGCAGTAGCGCGACAGGGGATCAGCCCCAGCATTTT. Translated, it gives CASSSATGDQPQHF.

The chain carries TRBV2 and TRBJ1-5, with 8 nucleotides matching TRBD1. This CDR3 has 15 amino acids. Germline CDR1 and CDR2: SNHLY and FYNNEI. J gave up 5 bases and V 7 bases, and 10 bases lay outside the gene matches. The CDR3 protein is CASNTQGVLDQPQHF. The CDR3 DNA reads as TGTGCCAGCAATACACAGGGGGTTCTCGATCAGCCCCAGCATTTT.

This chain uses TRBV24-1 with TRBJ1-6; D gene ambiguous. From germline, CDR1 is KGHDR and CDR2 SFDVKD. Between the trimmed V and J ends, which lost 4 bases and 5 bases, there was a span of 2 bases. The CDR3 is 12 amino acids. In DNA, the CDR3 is TGTGCCACCAGTGAAAATAATTCACCCCTCCACTTT. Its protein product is CATSENNSPLHF.

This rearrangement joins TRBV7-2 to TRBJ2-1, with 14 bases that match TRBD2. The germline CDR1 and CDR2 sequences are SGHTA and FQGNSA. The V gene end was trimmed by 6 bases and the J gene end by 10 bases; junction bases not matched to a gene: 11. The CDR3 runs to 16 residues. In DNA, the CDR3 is TGTGCCAGCAGTTATAAAACGAGACTAGCGGGGGGGGAGCAGTTCTTC. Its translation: CASSYKTRLAGGEQFF.

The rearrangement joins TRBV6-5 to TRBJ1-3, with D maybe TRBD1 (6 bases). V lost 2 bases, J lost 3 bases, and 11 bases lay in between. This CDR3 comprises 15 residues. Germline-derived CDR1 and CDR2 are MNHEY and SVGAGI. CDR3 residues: CASSYRGAVGNTIYF. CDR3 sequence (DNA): TGTGCCAGCAGTTACAGGGGGGCGGTTGGAAACACCATATATTTT.

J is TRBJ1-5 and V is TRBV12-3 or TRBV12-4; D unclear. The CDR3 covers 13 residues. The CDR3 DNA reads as TGTGCTAACAAGGCATATAGCAATCAGCCCCAGCATTTT. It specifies CANKAYSNQPQHF.

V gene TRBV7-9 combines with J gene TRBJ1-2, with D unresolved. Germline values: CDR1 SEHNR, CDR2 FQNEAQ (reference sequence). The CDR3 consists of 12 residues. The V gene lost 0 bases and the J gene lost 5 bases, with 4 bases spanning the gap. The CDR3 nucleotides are TGTGCCAGCAGCTTAGCAGGGTATGGCTACACCTTC. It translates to CASSLAGYGYTF.

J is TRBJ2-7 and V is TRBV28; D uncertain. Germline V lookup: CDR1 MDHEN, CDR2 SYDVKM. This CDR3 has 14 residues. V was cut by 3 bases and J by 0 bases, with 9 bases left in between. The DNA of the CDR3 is TGTGCCAGCAGTTTGGGTGGCAGCTCCTACGAGCAGTACTTC. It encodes CASSLGGSSYEQYF.

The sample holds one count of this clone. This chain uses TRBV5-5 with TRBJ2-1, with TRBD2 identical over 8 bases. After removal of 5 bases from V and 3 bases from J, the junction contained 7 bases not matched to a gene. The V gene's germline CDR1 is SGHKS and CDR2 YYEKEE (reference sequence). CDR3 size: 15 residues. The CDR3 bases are TGTGCCAGCAGTCCAGCGGGGGTAAGCTACAATGAGCAGTTCTTC. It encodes CASSPAGVSYNEQFF.

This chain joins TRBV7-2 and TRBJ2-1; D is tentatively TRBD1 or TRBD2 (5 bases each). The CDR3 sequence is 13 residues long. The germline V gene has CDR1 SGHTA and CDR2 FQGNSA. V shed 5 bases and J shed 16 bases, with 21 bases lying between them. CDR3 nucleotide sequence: TGTGCCAGCAGCCGACCTGGGACCCAAATCCAATTCTTC. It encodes CASSRPGTQIQFF.